Listed below are T cell receptor beta chains from one sample, sequenced in a study of cytomegalovirus exposure and HLA in healthy donors. Clones were read by immunoSEQ multiplex PCR, and TCRdb kept only the in-frame ones, dropping some. The repertoire holds about 140,000 clones, with about 80% as singletons. Sequenced input: PBMCs. The receptors come from a man aged 25 to 45 in good health. Each CDR3 is given with its conserved first and last residue. The order of the fields is J gene, clone size, V gene, D gene, CDR3 protein, CDR3 DNA. A D gene is named only where the DNA matches it firmly. Clone sizes are given selectively: once, few, many, or a class where the clone is expanded.

J gene: TRBJ1-6
clone size: -
V gene: TRBV18
D gene: -
CDR3 protein: CASSPRARTPLHF
CDR3 DNA: TGTGCCAGCTCACCGCGGGCCAGGACACCCCTCCACTTT

J gene: TRBJ2-1
clone size: -
V gene: TRBV29-1
D gene: -
CDR3 protein: CSVRSGWNEQFF
CDR3 DNA: TGCAGCGTTCGGTCAGGGTGGAATGAGCAGTTCTTC

J gene: TRBJ1-1
clone size: -
V gene: TRBV7-3
D gene: -
CDR3 protein: CASSLAGPNTEAFF
CDR3 DNA: TGTGCCAGCAGCTTAGCTGGCCCGAACACTGAAGCTTTCTTT

J gene: TRBJ2-7
clone size: -
V gene: TRBV30
D gene: -
CDR3 protein: CAWSVQPGLSYEQYF
CDR3 DNA: TGTGCCTGGAGTGTACAGCCAGGGCTCTCCTACGAGCAGTACTTC

J gene: TRBJ1-3
clone size: -
V gene: TRBV18
D gene: TRBD1
CDR3 protein: CASSPWTGAGNTIYF
CDR3 DNA: TGTGCCAGCTCACCCTGGACAGGTGCAGGAAACACCATATATTTT

J gene: TRBJ2-1
clone size: -
V gene: TRBV6-4
D gene: -
CDR3 protein: CASSNGQGQVGEQFF
CDR3 DNA: TGTGCCAGCAGCAACGGGCAGGGGCAGGTCGGTGAGCAGTTCTTC

J gene: TRBJ2-7
clone size: -
V gene: TRBV30
D gene: TRBD1
CDR3 protein: CAGNRDSSYEQYF
CDR3 DNA: TGTGCCGGAAACCGGGACAGCTCCTACGAGCAGTACTTC

J gene: TRBJ2-7
clone size: -
V gene: TRBV6-5
D gene: TRBD2
CDR3 protein: CASHPGGSPYEQYF
CDR3 DNA: TGTGCCAGCCACCCGGGGGGGTCCCCCTACGAGCAGTACTTC

J gene: TRBJ2-7
clone size: -
V gene: TRBV12-2
D gene: -
CDR3 protein: CASRLTGTRYEQYF
CDR3 DNA: TGTGCAAGTCGCTTAACTGGGACAAGATACGAGCAGTACTTC

J gene: TRBJ2-5
clone size: -
V gene: TRBV9
D gene: -
CDR3 protein: CASSSTGLQETQYF
CDR3 DNA: TGTGCCAGCAGCTCCACAGGGCTCCAAGAGACCCAGTACTTC

J gene: TRBJ2-1
clone size: -
V gene: TRBV7-8
D gene: TRBD2
CDR3 protein: CASSLGPLRRSGRGSDEQFF
CDR3 DNA: TGTGCCAGCAGCTTAGGGCCCCTAAGACGTAGCGGGAGGGGGAGTGATGAGCAGTTCTTC

J gene: TRBJ1-1
clone size: -
V gene: TRBV5-1
D gene: TRBD1
CDR3 protein: CASSAGTGADLVVF
CDR3 DNA: TGCGCCAGCAGCGCCGGGACAGGGGCCGATTTGGTAGTCTTT

J gene: TRBJ2-1
clone size: -
V gene: TRBV11-1
D gene: -
CDR3 protein: CASILFPYNEQFF
CDR3 DNA: TGTGCCAGCATCCTATTCCCCTACAATGAGCAGTTCTTC

J gene: TRBJ2-7
clone size: -
V gene: TRBV5-1
D gene: TRBD2
CDR3 protein: CASKLADSYEQYF
CDR3 DNA: TGCGCCAGCAAACTAGCGGATTCCTACGAGCAGTACTTC

J gene: TRBJ2-3
clone size: -
V gene: TRBV9
D gene: -
CDR3 protein: CASSVGGSYTDTQYF
CDR3 DNA: TGTGCCAGCAGCGTAGGCGGCTCCTACACAGATACGCAGTATTTT

J gene: TRBJ2-6
clone size: few
V gene: TRBV5-6
D gene: -
CDR3 protein: CASSTPGGANVLTF
CDR3 DNA: TGTGCCAGCAGCACCCCAGGTGGGGCCAACGTCCTGACTTTC

J gene: TRBJ2-2
clone size: few
V gene: TRBV5-1
D gene: TRBD1
CDR3 protein: CASSLEGWTGFTGELFF
CDR3 DNA: TGCGCCAGCAGCTTGGAGGGGTGGACAGGGTTCACCGGGGAGCTGTTTTTT

J gene: TRBJ1-2
clone size: -
V gene: TRBV19
D gene: -
CDR3 protein: CASSVRGRGYGYTF
CDR3 DNA: TGTGCCAGTAGTGTGCGGGGGCGAGGCTATGGCTACACCTTC

J gene: TRBJ2-5
clone size: once
V gene: TRBV21-1
D gene: -
CDR3 protein: CASSAYRASGSLKETQYF
CDR3 DNA: TGTGCCAGCAGCGCATACCGGGCTAGCGGGAGTTTGAAAGAGACCCAGTACTTC

J gene: TRBJ1-5
clone size: -
V gene: TRBV15
D gene: TRBD1
CDR3 protein: CATSREHRGNSNQPQHF
CDR3 DNA: TGTGCCACCAGCAGAGAACACAGGGGAAATAGCAATCAGCCCCAGCATTTT

J gene: TRBJ2-7
clone size: -
V gene: TRBV14
D gene: -
CDR3 protein: CASSLIRSGNRAYEQYF
CDR3 DNA: TGTGCCAGCAGCCTGATACGATCGGGGAACCGAGCCTACGAGCAGTACTTC

J gene: TRBJ2-5
clone size: -
V gene: TRBV7-3
D gene: -
CDR3 protein: CASSSLPDRNKETQYF
CDR3 DNA: TGTGCCAGCAGCTCTTTACCTGACAGGAATAAGGAGACCCAGTACTTC

J gene: TRBJ1-4
clone size: -
V gene: TRBV7-8
D gene: -
CDR3 protein: CASSSGQLNEKLFF
CDR3 DNA: TGTGCCAGCAGCTCTGGACAGTTAAATGAAAAACTGTTTTTT

J gene: TRBJ1-6
clone size: -
V gene: TRBV7-3
D gene: -
CDR3 protein: CASSLLANSPLHF
CDR3 DNA: TGTGCCAGCAGCTTACTGGCTAATTCACCCCTCCACTTT

J gene: TRBJ1-2
clone size: -
V gene: TRBV25-1
D gene: TRBD1
CDR3 protein: CASSVPDRVGGYTF
CDR3 DNA: TGTGCCAGCAGTGTTCCGGACAGGGTCGGTGGCTACACCTTC

J gene: TRBJ1-2
clone size: -
V gene: TRBV5-1
D gene: TRBD1
CDR3 protein: CASSRQGQGHYGYTF
CDR3 DNA: TGCGCCAGCAGCAGGCAGGGACAGGGCCACTATGGCTACACCTTC

J gene: TRBJ1-6
clone size: -
V gene: TRBV30
D gene: TRBD1
CDR3 protein: CAWSLWTGDNSPLHF
CDR3 DNA: TGTGCCTGGAGTTTATGGACAGGGGATAATTCACCCCTCCACTTT

J gene: TRBJ1-2
clone size: -
V gene: TRBV7-3
D gene: -
CDR3 protein: CASSLTGGRGYTF
CDR3 DNA: TGTGCCAGCAGCTTAACGGGTGGGCGGGGATACACCTTC

J gene: TRBJ2-2
clone size: once
V gene: TRBV7-3
D gene: -
CDR3 protein: CASSLVGESSGELFF
CDR3 DNA: TGTGCCAGCAGCTTAGTGGGAGAGTCGTCCGGGGAGCTGTTTTTT

J gene: TRBJ2-3
clone size: -
V gene: TRBV10-3
D gene: -
CDR3 protein: CAISGGQISASGTDTQYF
CDR3 DNA: TGTGCCATCAGTGGGGGACAAATTAGCGCTTCGGGCACAGATACGCAGTATTTT

J gene: TRBJ1-6
clone size: -
V gene: TRBV12-5
D gene: -
CDR3 protein: CASALDGGAHSPLHF
CDR3 DNA: TGTGCTAGTGCCTTGGATGGGGGGGCTCATTCACCCCTCCACTTT

J gene: TRBJ1-5
clone size: few
V gene: TRBV10-2
D gene: TRBD1
CDR3 protein: CASSQDPRDSVNQPQHF
CDR3 DNA: TGCGCCAGCAGCCAGGACCCCCGGGACAGCGTCAATCAGCCCCAGCATTTT